The subject of this entry is one T cell receptor (beta chain). The antigen this receptor binds is unknown. This entry is derived from a study of cytomegalovirus exposure and HLA in healthy donors (dated by TCRdb to the late 2010s). A note on the overall study: According to an earlier analysis of several hundred of the donors, 150 million to 200 million T cells yielded 120 million or so unique TCR beta sequences and about 280 Gb of sequence data. An early release covering roughly 640 HLA-typed donors comprised roughly 300 gigabases of sequencing data and about 90 million unique TCR sequences. Of the roughly 400 genotyped donors, more than 75% were placed in the genetic ancestry cluster associated with self-reported Caucasian donors. The study was designed to test whether signatures of past pathogen exposure could be identified by cataloging public T cell receptors. The study profiled the T cell repertoires of under 850 subjects by immunosequencing and related them to cytomegalovirus serostatus. A separate validation cohort of 90 to 150 different subjects was used in addition to the approximately 670-subject first cohort. To predict cytomegalovirus infection status, the study brought together high-throughput TCR immunosequencing, statistical association of individual TCRs with disease status, and machine learning. A later analysis re-examined previously published TCR beta repertoires from over 500 donors and added high-resolution HLA genotyping to investigate patterns of TCR occurrence. Rather than drawing on any new phenotypic data, the later analysis identified candidate immune exposures from TCR beta sequences and the way those sequences occurred across donors. An earlier analysis of approximately 630 of the donors applied high-throughput TCR beta sequencing to assess whether each TCR beta V gene segment acted as functional or pseudogenic. Donor age, sex, ethnicity and CMV serostatus were compiled alongside the repertoire data. A later genetic analysis took genome-wide SNP genotypes for about 55% of the 666 donors and used that subset as a discovery cohort. All discovery cohort repertoires had been generated using a single sequencing platform. HLA typing included class I and class II loci at four-digit resolution. The number of donors typed differed by locus, with roughly 629-640 for A, B, C, DRB1 and DQB1, 522 for DQA1, 600 to 610 for DPA1, and some 440 for DPB1. About 5 DR-DQ haplotypes were handled as single units for association and clustering, since linkage in the cohort was strong. Among 300 to 500 genotyped donors of the cohort, an average of approximately 240,000 unique TCR beta nucleotide sequences was sequenced per donor, of which about 18% were non-productive. Overall study outcomes, separate from this receptor: Cytomegalovirus status was reported to be diagnosed by the classifier with high specificity and sensitivity in both the original and validation cohorts. The only immune exposure information available for the cohort was CMV serostatus. According to the authors, the approach could potentially be generalized to other disease states and immunological phenotypes. HLA typing was unavailable for some donors at each locus, so association tests used only the typed subset. In vitro tests confirmed that a few of the cytomegalovirus-associated TCR beta chains recognize cytomegalovirus antigens. A cluster of highly shared sequence variants was judged likely to be a technical artifact of the sequencing pipeline. In this cohort, only TCR beta chains were sequenced, and detectable features were limited by the absence of alpha or paired-chain data. Because counts were too low, under 20 rarely observed V segments, including chromosome 9 orphons, were left out of the earlier analysis of about 620 of the donors. A total of roughly 160 TCR beta chains were listed by the study as associated with cytomegalovirus. Most TCR sequences were seen in very few donors, while some public TCRs were found in many individuals. According to a later analysis, parvovirus B19, influenza, CMV and Epstein-Barr virus appeared linked to several top co-occurrence clusters. A later analysis associated 16,951 TCR beta sequences with specific HLA alleles at a false discovery rate of 0.05. Correlated functional status among segregating V segments might reflect linkage disequilibrium, but an unknown experimental factor could not be ruled out. An earlier analysis of approximately 530 of the donors showed that most TCR beta V segments appeared in productive rearrangements either about 87% or about 30% of the time, which broadly matched IMGT annotations. When HLA alleles, especially DR and DQ, strongly co-occurred, attributing TCR associations to individual alleles was difficult. In a later analysis, HLA-associated TCR beta chains showed more clonal expansion and lower generation probabilities than non-associated chains that were equally common. An association between a missense DCLRE1C variant and V-gene and J-gene trimming of TCR beta chains was found in a later genetic analysis and replicated in an independent cohort. The 87-base-pair reads could not distinguish some IMGT-functional V segments, including TRBV6-2 and TRBV6-3, so those segments were excluded. A later genetic analysis reported fewer N-insertions in productive TCRs among donors in an Asian-associated ancestry cluster than the approximately 670-donor mean. In a later analysis, most CMV-associated TCR beta chains were found to appear HLA-restricted, with HLA associations seemingly driven largely by CMV exposure. Roughly uniform sequencing depth across donors was assumed in presence/absence analyses, although this assumption may not hold. In a later analysis, TCR association rates were found to vary across HLA loci, with the most associated TCRs seen for DRB1 alleles and the fewest for HLA-C alleles. A further reported finding was that TCR beta sequences accurately predicted the HLA-A and HLA-B alleles for most subjects in the first cohort.

The cohort was made up of 500 to 800 healthy bone marrow donors. At the time of sampling, all cohort members were nominally healthy, though unrecorded immune exposures were likely present. The donor was CMV seronegative and was included in the group of a few hundred seronegative cohort members. A peripheral blood sample was collected from each donor, and TCR beta sequencing was performed on peripheral blood mononuclear cells. The Qiagen DNeasy Blood Extraction Kit was used to extract genomic DNA from the blood cell samples. The CDR3, from cysteine to phenylalanine, totals 15 residues. Solely the CDR3 DNA is kept, with 45 bases framed from the first base. Clipping removes 2 bases from V and 5 bases from J, with 4 as the unmatched junction base count. The germline V gene gives CDR1 as MDHEN and CDR2 as SYDVKM. Library creation used the immunoSEQ multiplex PCR assay. For the multiplex PCR, a mixture combining 60 forward primers for TCR Vbeta segments and 13 reverse primers for TCR Jbeta segments was used. A multiplex PCR assay on genomic DNA amplified the CDR3 region of rearranged TCR beta genes. On the Illumina HiSeq System, the amplified TCR beta libraries were sequenced as 87-base-pair reads. The authors processed their data as follows. A later analysis counted about 80 million unique TCR beta chains across the 666 repertoires, and roughly 11 million of these chains were shared by at least two donors. To remove PCR and sequencing errors, raw reads were error-corrected and collapsed into unique sequences using a nearest-neighbor algorithm that merged closely related sequences. Alignment of CDR3 sequences to IMGT reference sequences was used to assign V, D and J gene segments. Each retained sequence needed at least a six-nucleotide match to both a V gene segment and a J gene segment. Rearrangements were called productive when the CDR3 lacked stop codons and stayed in frame with V and J; all others were non-productive. Following IMGT convention, CDR3 was defined as the stretch from the second conserved V-encoded cysteine up to the conserved J-encoded phenylalanine. Sequences without an unambiguous match to a single V gene segment were excluded from the earlier analysis of 450 to 750 of the donors. In an earlier analysis of about 590 of the donors, a V segment was called functional when productive rearrangements were above 56.7%, and segregating when the standard deviation between donors exceeded 5%. To diagnose cytomegalovirus status from the catalog of TCR beta chain sequences, a statistical classification framework was built. In a later analysis, TCR nucleotide sequences were compared against IMGT/GENE-DB human TR gene sequences so that V and J genes could be assigned. The TCRdist pipeline was used in a later analysis to assign CDR3 sequences and most-parsimonious VDJ recombination scenarios. A later analysis defined each TCR beta chain by its CDR3 amino acid sequence plus V-gene family, and excluded reads lacking a unique V-gene family. As a way to deal with suspected cross-contamination and a sequencing artifact, a later analysis dropped nearly 600 nucleotide sequences that were highly shared and had low generation probability. For each public chain, a later analysis derived a clonal expansion index from normalized ranks of inferred template counts within each repertoire. In a later analysis, generation probabilities were computed with a VDJ recombination model fitted to out-of-frame rearrangements, and the resulting probabilities were checked against IGoR. In a later analysis, hypergeometric tests were used to score TCR-TCR, TCR-HLA and TCR-CMV co-occurrence, with a repertoire-size bias correction applied to TCR pairs. False discovery rates were estimated in a later analysis by permuting HLA or CMV assignments 20 times. In a later analysis, co-occurring TCRs were grouped using DBSCAN, and TCRdist sequence similarity was added for clustering within HLA-allele-positive subsets. Co-occurrence clustering excluded repertoires with fewer than 30,000 or more than 120,000 public chains, plus five with anomalous nucleotide sharing. In TCRdb, the immuneACCESS table is reduced to in-frame sequences with V and J assigned. These tables do not hold every clone; where another copy was compared, an unresolved V gene accounts for under half, and the others remain unexplained. Clone size and V and J calls were adopted from that table, with D and trimming inferred from the DNA. The sample table gives just under 60,000 clones. The ten most abundant clones make up about 4% of the sample.

This receptor chain uses TRBV28 and TRBJ2-3; 10 central nucleotides agree with TRBD1. Sequencing was performed on PBMCs. This TCR derives from a male donor in good health and CMV-seronegative. The CDR3 region has the sequence CASSLGGQGRDTQYF. Here is the DNA: TGTGCCAGCAGTTTAGGGGGACAGGGGAGAGATACGCAGTATTTT. Supplemented by the reference TRBV28 and TRBJ2-3 proteins around the CDR3, the complete variable domain is DVKVTQSSRYLVKRTGEKVFLECVQDMDHENMFWYRQDPGLGLRLIYFSYDVKMKEKGDIPEGYSVSREKKERFSLILESASTNQTSMYLCASSLGGQGRDTQYFGPGTRLTVL.